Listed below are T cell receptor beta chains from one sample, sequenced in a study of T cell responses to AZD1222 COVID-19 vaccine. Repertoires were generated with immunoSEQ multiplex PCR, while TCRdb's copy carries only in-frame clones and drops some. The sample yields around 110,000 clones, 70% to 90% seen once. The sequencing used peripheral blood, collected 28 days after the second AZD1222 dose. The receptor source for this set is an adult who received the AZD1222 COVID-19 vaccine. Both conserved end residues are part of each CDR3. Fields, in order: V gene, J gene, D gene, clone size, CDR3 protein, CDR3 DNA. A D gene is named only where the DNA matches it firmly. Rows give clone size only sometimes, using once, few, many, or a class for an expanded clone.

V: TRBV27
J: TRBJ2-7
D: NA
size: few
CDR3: CASSLSTTSYEQYF
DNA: TGTGCCAGCAGTTTATCAACGACCTCCTACGAGCAGTACTTC

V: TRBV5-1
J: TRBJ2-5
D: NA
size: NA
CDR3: CASRPGVQETQYF
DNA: TGCGCCAGCCGCCCAGGGGTTCAAGAGACCCAGTACTTC

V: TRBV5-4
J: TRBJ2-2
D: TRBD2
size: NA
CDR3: CASSLDPSGGTGELFF
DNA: TGTGCCAGCAGCTTGGATCCTAGCGGGGGTACCGGGGAGCTGTTTTTT

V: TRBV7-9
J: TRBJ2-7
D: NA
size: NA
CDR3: CASSLVGKSSYEQYF
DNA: TGTGCCAGCAGCTTAGTAGGCAAGAGCTCCTACGAGCAGTACTTC

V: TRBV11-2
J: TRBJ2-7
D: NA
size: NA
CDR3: CASSYDGLSEQYF
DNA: TGTGCCAGCAGCTACGACGGACTCAGCGAGCAGTACTTC

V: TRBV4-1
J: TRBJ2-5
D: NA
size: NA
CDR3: CASSQRQYQETQYF
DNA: TGCGCCAGCAGCCAGAGACAGTACCAAGAGACCCAGTACTTC

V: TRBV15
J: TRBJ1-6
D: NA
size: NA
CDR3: CATSSKGTANSPLHF
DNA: TGTGCCACCAGCAGCAAGGGGACGGCTAATTCACCCCTCCACTTT

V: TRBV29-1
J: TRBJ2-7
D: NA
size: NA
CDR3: CSVALPTGSYEQYF
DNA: TGCAGCGTTGCCCTCCCCACAGGCTCCTACGAGCAGTACTTC

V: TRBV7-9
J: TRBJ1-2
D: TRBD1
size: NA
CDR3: CASSPGQANYGYTF
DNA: TGTGCCAGCAGCCCCGGACAGGCCAACTATGGCTACACCTTC

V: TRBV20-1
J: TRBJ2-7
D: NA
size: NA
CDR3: CSVKTGEQYF
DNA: TGCAGTGTAAAAACAGGGGAGCAGTACTTC

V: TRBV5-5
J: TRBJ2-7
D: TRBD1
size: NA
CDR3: CASSLKPGQGASPYEQYF
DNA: TGTGCCAGCAGCTTAAAACCGGGACAGGGGGCTTCCCCCTACGAGCAGTACTTC

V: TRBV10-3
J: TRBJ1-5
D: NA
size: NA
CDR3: CAISESQGIQPQHF
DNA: TGTGCCATCAGTGAGTCGCAGGGTATTCAGCCCCAGCATTTT

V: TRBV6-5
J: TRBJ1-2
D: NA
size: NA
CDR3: CASMIGGSGSYGYTF
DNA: TGTGCCAGCATGATAGGGGGGAGCGGCAGCTATGGCTACACCTTC

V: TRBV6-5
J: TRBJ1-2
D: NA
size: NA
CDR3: CASSYSSDLNYGYTF
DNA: TGTGCCAGCAGTTACTCGTCGGACCTTAACTATGGCTACACCTTC

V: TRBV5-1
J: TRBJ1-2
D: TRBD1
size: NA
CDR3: CASSPALTGGNYGYTF
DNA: TGCGCCAGCAGCCCGGCGCTGACAGGGGGCAACTATGGCTACACCTTC

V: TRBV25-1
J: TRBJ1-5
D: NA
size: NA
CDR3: CASAVGNQPQHF
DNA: TGTGCCAGCGCCGTCGGCAATCAGCCCCAGCATTTT

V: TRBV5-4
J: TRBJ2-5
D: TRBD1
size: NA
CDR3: CASSFESILWDRGHETQYF
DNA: TGTGCCAGCAGCTTCGAATCGATTTTGTGGGACAGGGGGCATGAGACCCAGTACTTC

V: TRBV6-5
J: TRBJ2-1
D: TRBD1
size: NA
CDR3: CASSSQQGGAFF
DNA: TGTGCCAGCAGTTCCCAACAGGGGGGTGCGTTCTTC

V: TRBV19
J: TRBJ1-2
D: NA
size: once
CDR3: CATLFSWGGEANYGYTF
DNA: TGTGCCACCCTCTTTTCCTGGGGAGGAGAGGCTAACTATGGCTACACCTTC

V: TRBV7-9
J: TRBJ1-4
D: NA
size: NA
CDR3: CASSEGPATNEKLFF
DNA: TGTGCCAGCAGCGAGGGACCCGCAACTAATGAAAAACTGTTTTTT